Included here is one TCR beta chain sequence, with context. Here immunoSEQ multiplex PCR was the method, and the copy in TCRdb shows in-frame clones only, minus some. This sample has fewer than 150,000 clones; more than 80% occur once, and the top ten carry roughly 8.3%. Germline CDR1 reads MNHEY; CDR2 reads SMNVEV (reference sequence). The V gene lost 5 bases and the J gene lost 15 bases, with 14 bases spanning the gap. The CDR3 is 11 amino acids. This record comes from a study of blood T cell repertoires in COVID-19. The sequencing sample was made of peripheral blood. This TCR was recovered from a woman older than 75 in a cohort sampled during active or convalescent COVID-19. The chain couples TRBV27 to TRBJ2-1, with D perhaps matching TRBD2 (6 bases). CDR3 region: CASSPGRGLFF. The CDR3 DNA reads TGTGCCAGCAGTCCCGGACGGGGGTTGTTCTTC.